These 10 T cell receptor beta chains came from one sample sequenced in a study of Graves' ophthalmopathy and Graves' hyperthyroidism. TCR beta CDR3 regions were amplified from RNA transcripts. HTBI-primed first-round RT-PCR preceded second-round multiplex PCR. TCRdb recomputed calls from the multiplex PCR reads with MiXCR, one row per CDR3 protein. The profile shows hundreds of thousands of distinct CDR3 sequences, roughly 39% of them singletons. The material sequenced was peripheral blood. These receptors all come from an adult man with Graves' ophthalmopathy.

This clonotype was recorded a few times. The V gene is TRBV20-1, the J gene TRBJ1-1, with a weak D call TRBD1 (5 bases). Germline CDR1 reads DFQATT; CDR2 reads SNEGSKA (reference sequence). Between the trimmed V and J ends, which lost 2 bases and 0 bases, there was a span of 10 bases. CDR3 length: 14 amino acids. The CDR3: CSARYRGLNTEAFF. DNA of the CDR3: TGCAGTGCTAGATACCGGGGCCTGAACACTGAAGCTTTCTTT.

The V gene is TRBV19, the J gene TRBJ2-7; 7 bases map to TRBD1. The CDR3 contains 14 residues. Germline V lookup: CDR1 LNHDA, CDR2 SQIVND (reference sequence). Trimming removed 6 bases from V and 0 bases from J; junction bases left unmatched: 5. In DNA form, the CDR3 reads TGTGCCAGTAGCACCGGGGACAGCTCCTACGAGCAGTACTTC. Residues: CASSTGDSSYEQYF.

The CDR3 sequence is CSVEDLGSRGRITEAFF. CDR3 coding DNA: TGCAGCGTTGAAGATTTGGGGAGCAGGGGGCGCATCACTGAAGCTTTCTTT. The V and J genes are TRBV29-1 and TRBJ1-1; 8 bases map to TRBD1. CDR3 length: 17 amino acids. Germline V gene lookup returns CDR1 SQVTM and CDR2 ANQGSEA. V lost 0 bases and J lost 4; bases outside the gene matches: 13.

There are many counts of this clonotype. The chain combines TRBV10-3 with TRBJ1-5; 8 bases agree with TRBD1. The V and J ends lost 0 bases and 0 bases, in that order; junction bases with no gene match: 10. Germline values: CDR1 ENHRY, CDR2 SYGVKD. The CDR3 loop spans 19 amino acids. Here the CDR3 reads CAISESSPDRAYSNQPQHF. CDR3 nucleotides: TGTGCCATCAGTGAGTCGTCCCCGGACAGGGCCTATAGCAATCAGCCCCAGCATTTT.

The sample holds many counts of this clonotype. This chain connects TRBV5-5 to TRBJ1-6; the D gene is possibly TRBD1 (5 bases). The CDR3 consists of 15 residues. V gave up 1 base and J gave up 9 bases, with 14 bases separating them. Germline CDR1 reads SGHKS; CDR2 reads YYEKEE (reference sequence). The CDR3 nucleotides are TGTGCCAGCAGCTTGAGTCAGGGAAGTGGTTCACCCCTCCACTTT. This encodes CASSLSQGSGSPLHF. The variable domain in full, completed from reference TRBV5-5 and TRBJ1-6, reads DAGVTQSPTHLIKTRGQQVTLRCSPISGHKSVSWYQQVLGQGPQFIFQYYEKEERGRGNFPDRFSARQFPNYSSELNVNALLLGDSALYLCASSLSQGSGSPLHFGNGTRLTVT.

The CDR3 sequence: CASSPRAIAYEQYF. CDR3 coding DNA: TGTGCCAGCTCACCCCGAGCGATTGCCTACGAGCAGTACTTC. This chain joins TRBV7-9 and TRBJ2-7; no reliable D call. Trimming left V 8 bases short and J 2 bases short, with 16 bases between. Germline assignment: CDR1 SEHNR and CDR2 FQNEAQ (reference sequence). CDR3 length: 14 residues.

As regards this clonotype: This sequence may be a read error, since a much larger clone differs from it by one base. The V call is TRBV5-1, the J call TRBJ1-2; D is unclear. The CDR3 spans 12 residues. Germline CDR1 SGHRS, CDR2 YFSETQ. The CDR3 sequence is CVSVFGPYGYTF. Written as DNA, the CDR3 is TGCGTCAGCGTGTTCGGCCCATATGGCTACACCTTC.

This clonotype was observed at least ten times. The chain has TRBV7-9 and TRBJ2-5, with TRBD1 matching over 9 bases. This CDR3 region has 16 residues. Germline loops: CDR1 SEHNR, CDR2 FQNEAQ (reference sequence). Unmatched junction bases numbered 7, after V lost 1 base and J lost 4 bases. DNA of the CDR3: TGTGCCAGCAGCTTAGTCCTACAGGGGGCGCGAGAGACCCAGTACTTC. Translating gives CASSLVLQGARETQYF.

Of note for this clonotype: This may stem from a read error, because a much larger clone lies one nucleotide away. Since no conserved phenylalanine or tryptophan closes the CDR3, a read error is the likely cause. The chain combines TRBV5-1 with TRBJ2-5; D gene uncertain. The CDR3 contains 16 residues. The V gene's germline CDR1 is SGHRS and CDR2 YFSETQ. Between the trimmed V and J ends, which lost 0 bases and 0 bases, there was a span of 12 bases. CDR3 in DNA: TGCGCCAGCAGCTTGGAGCAGGCCAAGTACCAAGAGACCCAGTACCTC. Translated: CASSLEQAKYQETQYL.

The genes are TRBV2 and TRBJ2-3; 14 nucleotides agree with TRBD2. Germline V gene lookup returns CDR1 SNHLY and CDR2 FYNNEI. This CDR3 is built from 14 residues. J lost 6 bases, V lost 5 bases, and 1 base had no gene match. The CDR3 DNA sequence: TGTGCCAGCAGTTGGACTAGCGGGAGGGATACGCAGTATTTT. Translated: CASSWTSGRDTQYF.